The 5 T cell receptor beta chains below all came from one sample that was sequenced in a study of T cell responses to AZD1222 COVID-19 vaccine. TCRdb's table, derived via immunoSEQ multiplex PCR, lists solely in-frame clones and lacks some. The sample consists of about 140,000 clones, around 89% of them appearing once. The sequenced sample was peripheral blood, obtained on day 0 of AZD1222 vaccination. The receptors shown here come from an adult in good health.

The J gene is TRBJ1-2, the V gene TRBV4-1; TRBD1 aligns across 7 bases. With V trimmed by 1 base and J by 6 bases, 2 bases remained unmatched. The germline V gene has CDR1 MGHRA and CDR2 YSYEKL. The CDR3 covers 13 residues. The CDR3 is CASSQGQGNGYTF. DNA of the CDR3: TGCGCCAGCAGCCAAGGACAGGGCAATGGCTACACCTTC.

The chain combines TRBV4-1 with TRBJ1-2; D ambiguous. This CDR3 contains 16 residues. The germline V gene has CDR1 MGHRA and CDR2 YSYEKL. The V gene lost 1 base and the J gene lost 7 bases, with 19 bases spanning the gap. CDR3 region: CASSQVVMLSPSGYTF. The CDR3 nucleotides are TGCGCCAGCAGCCAAGTGGTGATGTTGAGCCCTAGTGGCTACACCTTC.

This rearrangement joins TRBV7-9 to TRBJ2-5; 7 nucleotides line up with TRBD2. The junction had 2 bases not matched to a gene; V was cut back by 1 base and J by 3 bases. From germline, CDR1 is SEHNR and CDR2 FQNEAQ (reference sequence). CDR3 length: 14 residues. The DNA of the CDR3 is TGTGCCAGCAGCTTAGTGGGAGGGGAAGAGACCCAGTACTTC. This gives the protein CASSLVGGEETQYF. The full variable domain, its missing parts supplied by reference TRBV7-9 and TRBJ2-5, is DTGVSQNPRHKITKRGQNVTFRCDPISEHNRLYWYRQTLGQGPEFLTYFQNEAQLEKSRLLSDRFSAERPKGSFSTLEIQRTEQGDSAMYLCASSLVGGEETQYFGPGTRLLVL.

Only one count was recorded for this clone. This chain links TRBV3-1 (or the pseudogene TRBV3-2) with TRBJ2-2; no clear D. Deletions cut 6 bases from V and 4 bases from J, with 9 bases between. The CDR3 loop spans 13 amino acids. From germline, CDR1 is LGHDT and CDR2 YNNKEL (reference sequence). The CDR3 region is CASRGPFTGELFF. Written as DNA, the CDR3 is TGTGCCAGCAGAGGACCGTTCACCGGGGAGCTGTTTTTT.

V usage is TRBV28 and J usage is TRBJ1-1; D not certain. V shed 4 bases and J shed 0 bases, with 6 bases lying between them. This CDR3 is 13 amino acids long. Per germline, CDR1 MDHEN and CDR2 SYDVKM. CDR3 sequence (DNA): TGTGCCAGCAGTTCGATCCTGAACACTGAAGCTTTCTTT. Translated, it gives CASSSILNTEAFF.